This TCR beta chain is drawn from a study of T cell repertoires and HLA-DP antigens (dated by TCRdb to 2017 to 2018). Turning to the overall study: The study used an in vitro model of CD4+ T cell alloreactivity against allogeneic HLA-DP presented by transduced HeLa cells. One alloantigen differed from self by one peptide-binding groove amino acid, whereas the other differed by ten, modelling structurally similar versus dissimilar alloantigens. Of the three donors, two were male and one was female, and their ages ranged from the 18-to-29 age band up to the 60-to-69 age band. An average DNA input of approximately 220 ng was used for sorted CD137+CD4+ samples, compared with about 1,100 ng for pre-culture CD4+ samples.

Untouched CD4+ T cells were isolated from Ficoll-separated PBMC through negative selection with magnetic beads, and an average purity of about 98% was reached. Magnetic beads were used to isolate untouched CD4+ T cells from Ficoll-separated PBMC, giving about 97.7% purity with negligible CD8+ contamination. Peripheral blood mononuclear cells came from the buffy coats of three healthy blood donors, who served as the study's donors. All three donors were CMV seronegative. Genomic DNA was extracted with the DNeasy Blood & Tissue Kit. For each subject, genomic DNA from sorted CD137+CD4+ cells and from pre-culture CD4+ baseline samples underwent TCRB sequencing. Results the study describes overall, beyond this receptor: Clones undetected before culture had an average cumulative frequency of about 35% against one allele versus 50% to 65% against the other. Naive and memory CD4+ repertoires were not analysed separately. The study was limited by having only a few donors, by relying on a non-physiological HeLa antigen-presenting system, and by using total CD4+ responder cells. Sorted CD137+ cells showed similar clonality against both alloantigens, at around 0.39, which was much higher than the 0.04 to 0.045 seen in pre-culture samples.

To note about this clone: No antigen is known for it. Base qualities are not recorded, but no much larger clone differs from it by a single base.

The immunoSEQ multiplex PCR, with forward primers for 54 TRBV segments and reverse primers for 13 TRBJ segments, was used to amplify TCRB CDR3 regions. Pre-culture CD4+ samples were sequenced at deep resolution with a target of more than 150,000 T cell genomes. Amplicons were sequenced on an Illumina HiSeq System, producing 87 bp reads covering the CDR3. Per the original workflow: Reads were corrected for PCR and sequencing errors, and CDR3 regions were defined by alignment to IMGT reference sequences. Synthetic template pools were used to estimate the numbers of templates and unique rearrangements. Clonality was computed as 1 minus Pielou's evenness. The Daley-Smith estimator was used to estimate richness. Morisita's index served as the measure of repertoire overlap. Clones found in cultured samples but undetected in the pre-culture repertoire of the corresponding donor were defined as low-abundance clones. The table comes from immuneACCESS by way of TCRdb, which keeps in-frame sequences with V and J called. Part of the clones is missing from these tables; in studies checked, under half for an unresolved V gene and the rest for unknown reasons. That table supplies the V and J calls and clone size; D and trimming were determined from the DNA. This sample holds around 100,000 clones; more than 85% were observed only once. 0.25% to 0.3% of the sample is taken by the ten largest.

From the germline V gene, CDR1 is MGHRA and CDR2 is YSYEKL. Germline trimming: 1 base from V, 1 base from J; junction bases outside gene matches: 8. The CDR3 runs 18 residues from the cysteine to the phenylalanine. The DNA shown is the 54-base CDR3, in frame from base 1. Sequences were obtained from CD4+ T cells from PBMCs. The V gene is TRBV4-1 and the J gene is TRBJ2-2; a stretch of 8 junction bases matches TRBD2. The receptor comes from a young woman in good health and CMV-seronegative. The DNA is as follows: TGCGCCAGCAGCCAAGTGTCCGCTAGCGGGCGGAACACCGGGGAGCTGTTTTTT. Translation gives CASSQVSASGRNTGELFF.